Presented here are 2 T cell receptor beta chains from one specimen sequenced in a study of blood T cell repertoires in COVID-19. The data were produced by immunoSEQ multiplex PCR, yet TCRdb's version contains in-frame clones alone and is incomplete. There are 150,000 to 200,000 clones in the sample; about nine tenths occur only once, and about a tenth lies in the top ten. Sequencing input: peripheral blood. These receptors all come from a woman aged 55-70 years with COVID-19, enrolled during active disease.

This chain connects TRBV19 to TRBJ1-2; 10 bases map to TRBD1. The germline V gene has CDR1 LNHDA and CDR2 SQIVND (reference sequence). The CDR3 consists of 18 residues. V shed 5 bases and J 1 base; nucleotides not matched to a gene: 13. The CDR3 is CASSPNDRGRWRNYGYTF. The DNA of the CDR3 is TGTGCCAGTAGTCCAAATGACAGGGGGCGGTGGCGTAACTATGGCTACACCTTC.

This clone was counted once. Other DNA variants within this sample encode the same CDR3. The chain has TRBV3-1 (or the pseudogene TRBV3-2) and TRBJ2-1; the match to TRBD2 covers 7 bases. CDR3 size: 12 residues. The V gene's germline CDR1 is LGHDT and CDR2 YNNKEL (reference sequence). J was trimmed by 9 bases and V by 4 bases; bases with no gene match: 3. The CDR3 nucleotides are TGTGCCAGCAGCCGGACTAGTGTTGAGCAGTTCTTC. This sequence encodes CASSRTSVEQFF.